Given below is one T cell receptor beta chain in context. This sample was taken from a study of control samples from healthy donors and cancer patients. Sequencing used immunoSEQ multiplex PCR; TCRdb keeps in-frame clones, though not all of them. The data contain about 80,000 clones, 90% to 95% of them singletons. The V end was cut by 2 bases, the J end by 3 bases, with 12 bases between. The V gene's germline CDR1 is SGHRS and CDR2 YFSETQ. The CDR3 sequence is 15 residues long. The sequencing sample was made of blood. This receptor was obtained from a man aged 45-60 years in good health. V usage is TRBV5-1 and J usage is TRBJ1-5; D is ambiguous. The CDR3 loop is CASSLLPSSNQPQHF. For the CDR3, the DNA is TGCGCCAGCAGCTTATTGCCCAGTTCCAATCAGCCCCAGCATTTT.